This T cell receptor (beta chain) is drawn from a study of cytomegalovirus exposure and HLA in healthy donors (TCRdb year 2017). Looking at the study overall: According to an earlier analysis of 587 of the donors, about 170 million T cells yielded roughly 100 million unique TCR beta sequences and about 280 Gb of sequence data. Roughly 300 gigabases of sequencing data and around 85 million unique TCR sequences made up an early release that covered approximately 700 HLA-typed donors. Of the roughly 390 genotyped donors, roughly 80% were placed in the genetic ancestry cluster associated with self-reported Caucasian donors. The aim of the study was to test whether cataloging public T cell receptors could identify signatures of past pathogen exposure. The study used immunosequencing to profile the T cell repertoires of 666 subjects and linked those repertoires to cytomegalovirus serostatus. Along with the approximately 620-subject first cohort, a separate validation cohort of 120 different subjects was used. High-throughput TCR immunosequencing, statistical association of individual TCRs with disease status, and machine learning were combined to predict cytomegalovirus infection status. A later analysis re-analyzed previously published TCR beta repertoires from about 730 donors and added high-resolution HLA genotyping to study TCR occurrence patterns. The later analysis used no new phenotypic data to find candidate immune exposures, relying instead on TCR beta sequences and their occurrence across donors. To decide whether each TCR beta V gene segment behaved as functional or pseudogenic, an earlier analysis of some 600 of the donors relied on high-throughput TCR beta sequencing. Alongside the repertoire data, information on donor age, sex, ethnicity and CMV serostatus was compiled. A later genetic analysis used genome-wide SNP genotypes for about three fifths of the 666 donors, treating that subset as a discovery cohort. Every discovery cohort repertoire had been produced on one sequencing platform. HLA typing covered class I and class II loci at four-digit resolution. Typing coverage varied by locus: roughly 629-640 donors for A, B, C, DRB1 and DQB1; approximately 500 for DQA1; about 600 for DPA1; 400 to 480 for DPB1. About 5 DR-DQ haplotypes were handled as single units for association and clustering, since linkage in the cohort was strong. Among some 400 genotyped donors of the cohort, an average of approximately 230,000 unique TCR beta nucleotide sequences were sequenced per donor, roughly 20% of them non-productive.

Libraries were constructed by the immunoSEQ multiplex PCR assay. The multiplex PCR relied on a mix of 60 forward primers for TCR Vbeta segments and 13 reverse primers for TCR Jbeta segments. Amplification of the CDR3 region of rearranged TCR beta genes was performed with a multiplex PCR assay on genomic DNA. Amplified TCR beta libraries were sequenced as 87-base-pair reads on the Illumina HiSeq System. Per the authors' processing: A later analysis tallied 75 million to 95 million unique TCR beta chains across the 600 to 700 repertoires, and some 10 million of those chains were shared by two or more donors. A nearest-neighbor algorithm error-corrected the raw reads and collapsed the reads into unique sequences, merging closely related sequences to remove PCR and sequencing errors. CDR3 sequences were aligned to IMGT reference sequences to assign V, D and J gene segments. Each retained sequence needed at least a six-nucleotide match to both a V gene segment and a J gene segment. A rearrangement counted as productive if the CDR3 had no stop codons and remained in frame with V and J, and every other rearrangement counted as non-productive. Following IMGT convention, CDR3 was defined as the stretch from the second conserved V-encoded cysteine to the conserved J-encoded phenylalanine. In an earlier analysis of more than 550 of the donors, sequences lacking an unambiguous match to a single V gene segment were excluded. An earlier analysis of a few hundred of the donors classified V segments as functional when productive rearrangements were above 56.7% and as segregating when the standard deviation between donors was above 5%. A statistical classification framework was built to diagnose cytomegalovirus status from the catalog of TCR beta chain sequences. In a later analysis, TCR nucleotide sequences were compared against IMGT/GENE-DB human TR gene sequences so that V and J genes could be assigned. Using the TCRdist pipeline, a later analysis assigned CDR3 sequences along with most-parsimonious VDJ recombination scenarios. In a later analysis, every TCR beta chain was defined by the combination of its CDR3 amino acid sequence and its V-gene family, and reads without a unique V-gene family were dropped. A later analysis removed nearly 600 highly shared, low-generation-probability nucleotide sequences to deal with suspected cross-contamination and a sequencing artifact. In a later analysis, a clonal expansion index for each public chain was calculated from normalized within-repertoire ranks of inferred template counts. A later analysis computed generation probabilities with a VDJ recombination model fitted to out-of-frame rearrangements, and checked the results against IGoR. Hypergeometric tests were used in a later analysis to score TCR-TCR, TCR-HLA and TCR-CMV co-occurrence, with a repertoire-size bias correction applied to the TCR pairs. To estimate false discovery rates, a later analysis permuted the HLA or CMV assignments 20 times. In a later analysis, co-occurring TCRs were grouped using DBSCAN, and TCRdist sequence similarity was added for clustering within HLA-allele-positive subsets. Repertoires with fewer than 30,000 or more than 120,000 public chains were left out of co-occurrence clustering, as were a handful of repertoires with anomalous nucleotide sharing. TCRdb provides this immuneACCESS table in a form limited to in-frame rearrangements. Some clones are lacking; in checked studies, under half of them reflect an unresolved V gene, and why the rest are absent is not known. That table is the source of V, J and clone size, and D and trimming were worked out from the DNA. For this sample the table gives roughly 80,000 clones, of which around 75% were detected only once. The ten largest clonotypes hold 7% to 8.5% of the sample.

The cohort comprised 550 to 700 healthy bone marrow donors. At the time of sampling, all cohort members were nominally healthy, though unrecorded immune exposures were likely present. The donor tested CMV seronegative, placing the donor among the roughly 350 seronegative members of the cohort. A peripheral blood sample was provided by each donor, and peripheral blood mononuclear cells were used for TCR beta sequencing. The Qiagen DNeasy Blood Extraction Kit was used to extract genomic DNA from the blood cell samples. As for this clone: This clone's antigen is unknown. The germline gene is not matched at one end of the junction; a read error may be the cause.

CDR1 MNHNS and CDR2 SASEGT are derived from the germline V gene. The CDR3 holds 16 amino acids from the cysteine to the phenylalanine. Solely the CDR3 DNA is kept, with 48 bases framed from the first base. What the research found in general, with its limitations: Only TCR beta chains were sequenced in this cohort, and the absence of alpha or paired-chain data limited detectable features. Most CMV-associated TCR beta chains appeared to be HLA-restricted in a later analysis, and the HLA associations seemed to be driven largely by CMV exposure. Seventeen rarely observed V segments, including chromosome 9 orphons, were excluded from the earlier analysis of just under 600 of the donors because counts were too low. The only immune exposure information available for the cohort was CMV serostatus. A later genetic analysis reported fewer N-insertions in productive TCRs among donors in an Asian-associated ancestry cluster than the roughly 700-donor mean. According to the authors, the approach could potentially be generalized to other disease states and immunological phenotypes. When HLA alleles, especially DR and DQ, strongly co-occurred, TCR associations were difficult to assign to individual alleles. In the study, some 180 TCR beta chains were listed as associated with cytomegalovirus. Sequencing depth was assumed to be roughly uniform across donors in the presence/absence analyses, though that assumption may not hold. Across donors, most TCR sequences were observed very rarely, whereas some public TCRs were present in many individuals. Several of the top co-occurrence clusters appeared to be linked to parvovirus B19, influenza, CMV and Epstein-Barr virus, according to a later analysis. A cluster of highly shared sequence variants was judged likely to be a technical artifact of the sequencing pipeline. Cytomegalovirus status was reported to be diagnosed by the classifier with high specificity and sensitivity in both the original and validation cohorts. Broadly in line with IMGT annotations, most TCR beta V segments showed up in productive rearrangements about 87% or about 30% of the time in an earlier analysis of a few hundred of the donors. A later analysis associated about 17,000 TCR beta sequences with specific HLA alleles at a false discovery rate of 0.05. A later analysis found that TCR association rates varied across HLA loci, with DRB1 alleles showing the most associated TCRs and HLA-C alleles the fewest. Because HLA typing was missing for some donors at each locus, association tests included only the typed subset. A further reported finding was that TCR beta sequences accurately predicted the HLA-A and HLA-B alleles for most subjects in the first cohort. V-gene and J-gene trimming of TCR beta chains was associated with a missense DCLRE1C variant in a later genetic analysis, and the association was replicated in an independent cohort. Linkage disequilibrium might explain the correlated functional status among segregating V segments, but an unknown experimental factor could not be ruled out. A few of the identified cytomegalovirus-associated TCR beta chains were confirmed in vitro to be specific for cytomegalovirus antigens. In a later analysis, HLA-associated TCR beta chains were found to be more clonally expanded and to have lower generation probabilities than equally common non-associated chains. The 87-base-pair reads could not distinguish some IMGT-functional V segments, including TRBV6-2 and TRBV6-3, so those segments were excluded.

Specimen: PBMCs. The source is a woman aged 40 to 50 in good health and CMV-seronegative. The rearranged segments are TRBV6-1 and TRBJ1-5, and the D gene may be TRBD1, 5 bases matching. The DNA sequence reads TGTGCCAGCAGTGAAGCAGTCGGGGGTAGCCATCAGCCCCAGCATTTT. The resulting protein is CASSEAVGGSHQPQHF.